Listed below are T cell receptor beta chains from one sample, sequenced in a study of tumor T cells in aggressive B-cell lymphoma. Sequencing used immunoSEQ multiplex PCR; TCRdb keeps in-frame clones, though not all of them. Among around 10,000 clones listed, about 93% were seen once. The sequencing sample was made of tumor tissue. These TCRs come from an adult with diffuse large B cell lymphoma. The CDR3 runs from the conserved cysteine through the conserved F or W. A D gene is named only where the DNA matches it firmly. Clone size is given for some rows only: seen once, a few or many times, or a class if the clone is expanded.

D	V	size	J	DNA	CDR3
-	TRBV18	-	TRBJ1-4	TGTGCCAGCTCAGCCAACAGGGAAGAAAAACTGTTTTTT	CASSANREEKLFF
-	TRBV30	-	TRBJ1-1	TGTGCCCTTTTCGTGAGAGGGAGGAACACTGAAGCTTTCTTT	CALFVRGRNTEAFF
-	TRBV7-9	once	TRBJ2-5	TGTGCCAGCAGCTTAGTGGGGGGGCCCGACCAAGAGACCCAGTACTTC	CASSLVGGPDQETQYF
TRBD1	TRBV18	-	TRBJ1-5	TGTGCCAGCTCACCGAGGACAGGGTTGAGCAATCAGCCCCAGCATTTT	CASSPRTGLSNQPQHF
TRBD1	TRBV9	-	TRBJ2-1	TGTGCCAGCAGCGCGAGACAGGGGGAATACAATGAGCAGTTCTTC	CASSARQGEYNEQFF
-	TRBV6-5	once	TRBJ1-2	TGTGCCAGCAGTTACTCGGGAGGGAAGGGCTATGGCTACACCTTC	CASSYSGGKGYGYTF
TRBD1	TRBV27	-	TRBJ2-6	TGTGCCAGCAGAGAGGTCGGAGCGACAGGGGGCCTGGGAGGGGCCAACGTCCTGACTTTC	CASREVGATGGLGGANVLTF
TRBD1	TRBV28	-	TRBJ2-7	TGTGCCAGCAGTTTAGGGACAGCCTACGAGCAGTACTTC	CASSLGTAYEQYF
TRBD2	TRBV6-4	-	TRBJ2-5	TGTGCCAGCAGAGCTGTGACTAGCGCCGCAGAGACCCAGTACTTC	CASRAVTSAAETQYF
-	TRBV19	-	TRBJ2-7	TGTGCCAGTAGTATGGTCCTGTCCTACGAACAGTACTTC	CASSMVLSYEQYF
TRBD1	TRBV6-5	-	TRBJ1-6	TGTGCCAGCAGTTACTCTATAGGGGGCTCCTCACCCCTCCACTTT	CASSYSIGGSSPLHF
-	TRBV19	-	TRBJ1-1	TGTGCCAGTAGTAATCAGGGGTTCGTGGGCACTGAAGCTTTCTTT	CASSNQGFVGTEAFF
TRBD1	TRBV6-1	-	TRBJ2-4	TGTGCCAGCAGTGAAGCCGGGACAGGGTCCCGAGAAAACATTCAGTACTTC	CASSEAGTGSRENIQYF
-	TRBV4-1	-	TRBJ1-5	TGCGCCAGCAGCCAAGGCGGGGCGAGCAATCAGCCCCAGCATTTT	CASSQGGASNQPQHF
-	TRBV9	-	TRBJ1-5	TGTGCCAGCAGCCAGGTACCCGATAGCAATCAGCCCCAGCATTTT	CASSQVPDSNQPQHF
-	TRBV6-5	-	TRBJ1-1	TGTGCCAGCAGTTACGGCAGGGGAGACACTGAAGCTTTCTTT	CASSYGRGDTEAFF
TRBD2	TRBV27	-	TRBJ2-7	TGTGCCAGCAGCTTGGCGGGGGGCTCCTACGAGCAGTGCTTC	CASSLAGGSYEQCF
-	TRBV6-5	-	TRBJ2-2	TGTGCCAGCAGTCCAATGAACACCGGGGAGCTGTTTTTT	CASSPMNTGELFF
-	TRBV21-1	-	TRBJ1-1	TGTGCCAGCAGCAAAGCGCTAGGGCGGGGTGAAGCTTTCTTT	CASSKALGRGEAFF